This TCR beta chain was recorded in a study of blood T cell repertoires in COVID-19. Study-level background: COVID-19 samples, acute and convalescent, were from the United States, Italy and Spain. PBMCs, B-cell-depleted T cells, or T cells were the source of the cDNA or gDNA that made up the material.

Germline V gives CDR1 MDHEN, CDR2 SYDVKM. With 2 bases clipped from V and 6 bases from J, the junction kept 4 bases outside the gene matches. This CDR3 spans 14 amino acids. Seattle's cohort entered during active infection and was followed longitudinally. The data were produced by immunoSEQ multiplex PCR, yet TCRdb's version contains in-frame clones alone and is incomplete. In the table there are over 200,000 clones, about nine tenths of which are singletons. This sequence joins TRBV28 and TRBJ1-5, with TRBD1 matching 7 bases. What was sequenced was peripheral blood. This receptor was identified in a man under 40 with COVID-19, enrolled during active disease. In DNA form, the CDR3 reads TGTGCCAGCAGTTTAGAGACAGGGTTTCAGCCCCAGCATTTT. It specifies CASSLETGFQPQHF.